This TCR beta chain derives from a study of CD8+ T cells in alopecia areata. Documented treatment: oral pan-JAK inhibitor, 5-10 mg twice daily. RNA was isolated and reverse transcribed to cDNA, the sequencing template. The protocol was immunoSEQ multiplex PCR, while the TCRdb copy is restricted to in-frame clones and leaves out a portion. The sample has 170,000 or so clones; about 48% are singletons. Per the germline V gene, CDR1 is GTSNPN and CDR2 is SVGIG (reference sequence). The CDR3 is made up of 14 amino acids. V trimming: 1 base; J trimming: 4 bases; junction bases outside the gene matches: 2. This clone has just a few counts.

The receptor comes from a human donor with alopecia areata. This specimen was CD8+ T cells sorted from blood, taken at week 24, from a patient treated with tofacitinib. The chain links TRBV30 to TRBJ2-2; the match to TRBD2 covers 8 bases. The chain's CDR3 is CAWSAGTSTGELFF. CDR3 nucleotides: TGTGCCTGGAGTGCCGGGACTAGCACCGGGGAGCTGTTTTTT.